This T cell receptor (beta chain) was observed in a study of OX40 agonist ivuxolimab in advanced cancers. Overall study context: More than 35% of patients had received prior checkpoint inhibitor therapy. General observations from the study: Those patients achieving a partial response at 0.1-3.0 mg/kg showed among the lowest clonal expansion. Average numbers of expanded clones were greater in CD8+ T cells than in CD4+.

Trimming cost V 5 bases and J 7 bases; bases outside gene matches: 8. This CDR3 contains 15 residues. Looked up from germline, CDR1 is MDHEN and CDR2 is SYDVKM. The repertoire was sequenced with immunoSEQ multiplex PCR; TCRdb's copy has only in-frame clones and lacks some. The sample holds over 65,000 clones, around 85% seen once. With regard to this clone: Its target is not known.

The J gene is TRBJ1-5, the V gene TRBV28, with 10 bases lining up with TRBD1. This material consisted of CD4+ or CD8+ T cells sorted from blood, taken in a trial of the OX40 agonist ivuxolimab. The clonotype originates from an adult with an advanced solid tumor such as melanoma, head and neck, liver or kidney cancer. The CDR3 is CASSRPTGGEQPQHF. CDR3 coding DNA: TGTGCCAGCAGTCGCCCGACAGGGGGCGAGCAGCCCCAGCATTTT. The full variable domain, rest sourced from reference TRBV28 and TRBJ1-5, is DVKVTQSSRYLVKRTGEKVFLECVQDMDHENMFWYRQDPGLGLRLIYFSYDVKMKEKGDIPEGYSVSREKKERFSLILESASTNQTSMYLCASSRPTGGEQPQHFGDGTRLSIL.